A single sample is the source of the 30 T cell receptor beta chains below, sequenced in a study of graft-versus-host responses after intestinal transplantation. Antigens for these TCRs are unknown. Here immunoSEQ multiplex PCR was the method, and the copy in TCRdb shows in-frame clones only, minus some. This table holds roughly 110,000 clones, 87% found once. Sequencing used unstimulated CD4+ T cells sorted from spleen or lymph node cells, obtained before transplant. These receptors came from a human donor who was the organ donor for an intestinal transplant.

The rearrangement links TRBV5-6 to TRBJ2-1; tentatively, D is TRBD1 or TRBD2 (5 bases each). Trimming took 5 bases from V and 5 from J, leaving 17 bases between them. Germline CDR1 reads SGHDT; CDR2 reads YYEEEE. This CDR3 has 15 amino acids. In nucleotides, the CDR3 is TGTGCCAGCAGTTTGTATCCAGGGACCGACAATGAGCAGTTCTTC. Translating gives CASSLYPGTDNEQFF.

The chain employs TRBV5-1 and TRBJ1-4; tentative D call: TRBD1 (6 bases). The V end lost 3 bases, the J end lost 7 bases, and 16 bases lay between the germline ends. The germline CDR1 and CDR2 sequences are SGHRS and YFSETQ. CDR3 length equals 15 residues. CDR3 protein: CASSSIQGGGEKLFF. The DNA of the CDR3 is TGCGCCAGCAGCTCGATACAGGGAGGGGGTGAAAAACTGTTTTTT.

This clone turned up a few times. Here the CDR3 reads CASSLDRRDVRFF. Here the CDR3 DNA reads TGTGCCAGCAGCCTGGACAGAAGGGATGTACGTTTTTTT. The V and J genes are TRBV7-2 and TRBJ1-4, with D possibly being TRBD1 (6 bases). The germline V gene has CDR1 SGHTA and CDR2 FQGNSA. V was trimmed by 5 bases and J by 17 bases, leaving 21 bases between them. The CDR3 has 13 residues.

This clone came up a few times. The V call is TRBV5-1, the J call TRBJ2-5; a weak D match, TRBD2 (6 bases). From germline, CDR1 is SGHRS and CDR2 YFSETQ. The CDR3 is made up of 17 amino acids. V was shortened by 0 bases and J by 5 bases, with 20 bases between the two germline ends. CDR3 bases: TGCGCCAGCAGCTTGGGAGGCGGGACTCACAATGGGGAGACCCAGTACTTC. Encoded protein: CASSLGGGTHNGETQYF.

CDR3 protein: CASSKQSSGNTIYF. Here the CDR3 DNA reads TGTGCCAGCAGCAAGCAGAGCTCTGGAAACACCATATATTTT. The chain recombines TRBV6-5 with TRBJ1-3; D is undetermined. V dropped 6 bases and J dropped 0 bases, with 9 bases sitting between them. CDR1 and CDR2 (germline): MNHEY, SVGAGI. CDR3 size: 14 residues.

The chain couples TRBV5-1 to TRBJ1-2, with TRBD1 identical over 8 bases. CDR3 size: 14 residues. V was clipped by 4 bases and J by 3 bases; unmatched bases: 5. Germline loops: CDR1 SGHRS, CDR2 YFSETQ. CDR3 sequence reads: CASSPDRGDYGYTF. Written as DNA, the CDR3 is TGCGCCAGCAGCCCCGACAGGGGTGACTATGGCTACACCTTC.

This clone showed up just once. This chain connects TRBV6-6 to TRBJ1-2, with a tentative D call TRBD1 (5 bases). The V end was cut by 2 bases, the J end by 8 bases, with 12 bases between. There are 13 residues in the CDR3. Germline CDR1 MNHNY, CDR2 SVGAGI (reference sequence). The CDR3 nucleotides read TGTGCCAGCAGTTACCAAGGGGCGAAAGGCTACACCTTC. Amino acid sequence: CASSYQGAKGYTF.

The gene calls are TRBV5-5 and TRBJ1-5; 8 nucleotides match TRBD1. The V gene's germline CDR1 is SGHKS and CDR2 YYEKEE (reference sequence). The junction had 2 bases not matched to a gene; V was cut back by 0 bases and J by 3 bases. This CDR3 contains 15 residues. The CDR3 DNA reads as TGTGCCAGCAGCTTGGGGACAGGGTTCAATCAGCCCCAGCATTTT. This encodes CASSLGTGFNQPQHF.

The chain uses TRBV5-1 and TRBJ2-5; 7 positions agree with TRBD1. The V gene's germline CDR1 is SGHRS and CDR2 YFSETQ. CDR3 size: 14 residues. V lost 4 bases and J lost 1; bases outside the gene matches: 4. CDR3: CASSVRQGQETQYF. The CDR3 DNA follows: TGCGCCAGCAGCGTTCGACAGGGCCAAGAGACCCAGTACTTC.

The V and J genes are TRBV19 and TRBJ1-4; 9 bases map to TRBD1. This CDR3 comprises 16 residues. In germline, CDR1 is LNHDA, CDR2 SQIVND (reference sequence). The J segment lost 7 bases and the V segment lost 5 bases, leaving 11 bases of the junction unmatched. The CDR3 is CASSFRDRERGEKLFF. The CDR3 DNA reads as TGTGCCAGTAGTTTCCGGGACAGGGAACGCGGTGAAAAACTGTTTTTT.

As to this clone: Relative to the germline gene, one junction end is altered; a read error may explain this. The rearrangement joins TRBV7-2 to TRBJ2-7; tentative D call: TRBD2 (6 bases). CDR3 length: 15 residues. Germline lookup yields CDR1 SGHTA and CDR2 FQGNSA. CDR3: CASSLGGSWTNEQYF. The CDR3 nucleotides are TGTGCCAGCAGCCTCGGAGGATCGTGGACTAACGAACAGTACTTC.

As regards this clone: The sample holds other DNA sequences that translate to the same CDR3. V and J are TRBV2 and TRBJ2-2; 9 bases fit TRBD1. Unmatched junction bases numbered 7, after V lost 6 bases and J lost 5 bases. Germline V gene sequence: CDR1 SNHLY, CDR2 FYNNEI. This CDR3 has 15 residues. This CDR3 is CASSLTGGRTGELFF. CDR3 sequence (DNA): TGTGCCAGCAGCTTGACAGGGGGGCGAACCGGGGAGCTGTTTTTT.

A word on this clone: One end of the junction does not line up with germline, which may come from a read error. The chain uses TRBV13 and TRBJ2-4; 11 positions match TRBD1. Germline V gene sequence: CDR1 PRHDT, CDR2 FYEKMQ (reference sequence). This CDR3 is 13 amino acids long. As DNA, the CDR3 is TGTGCCAGCAGCCGCGGGGACAGGGGGGTAACATTCTTC. Protein: CASSRGDRGVTFF.

The chain employs TRBV5-1 and TRBJ1-3, with 12 positions matching TRBD1. The CDR3 consists of 16 residues. V shed 3 bases, J shed 1 base, and the junction held 2 bases outside the gene matches. In germline, CDR1 is SGHRS, CDR2 YFSETQ. CDR3 protein: CASSSGQGASGNTIYF. For the CDR3, the DNA is TGCGCCAGCAGCTCGGGACAGGGGGCGTCTGGAAACACCATATATTTT.

The CDR3 DNA reads TGTGCCAGTACTCAGTCGGCGGGAGTGTACTACGAGCAGTACTTC. This sequence encodes CASTQSAGVYYEQYF. V usage is TRBV19 and J usage is TRBJ2-7; 7 nucleotides match TRBD2. This CDR3 is 15 amino acids long. V was clipped by 7 bases and J by 3 bases; unmatched bases: 12. In germline, CDR1 is LNHDA, CDR2 SQIVND (reference sequence).

This chain uses TRBV5-6 with TRBJ2-7, with D unresolved. V was cut by 4 bases and J by 4 bases, with 9 bases left in between. The CDR3 covers 12 residues. Per the germline V gene, CDR1 is SGHDT and CDR2 is YYEEEE. The CDR3 region is CASSGVGYEQYF. The CDR3 nucleotides read TGTGCCAGCAGCGGCGTGGGGTACGAGCAGTACTTC.

The rearrangement uses TRBV5-1 and TRBJ2-1; TRBD1 aligns across 9 bases. Germline trimming cut 6 bases from V and 0 bases from J; bases unmatched to any gene: 4. CDR3 length: 15 residues. Germline V CDR1 and CDR2: SGHRS, YFSETQ. The CDR3 reads CASTTGGGSYNEQFF. The CDR3 bases are TGCGCCAGCACAACAGGGGGCGGCTCCTACAATGAGCAGTTCTTC.

This clone was detected only once. This chain links TRBV5-1 with TRBJ2-1; D gene unclear. Trimming left V 3 bases short and J 0 bases short, with 13 bases between. Germline CDR1 and CDR2: SGHRS and YFSETQ. The CDR3 extends over 16 amino acids. The CDR3 region has the DNA TGCGCCAGCAGCTGGGGTCTACGGAGCTCCTACAATGAGCAGTTCTTC. Its translation: CASSWGLRSSYNEQFF.

The gene calls are TRBV6-5 and TRBJ1-5; no firm D call. Per the germline V gene, CDR1 is MNHEY and CDR2 is SVGAGI. The ends were cut back, 0 bases at V and 0 bases at J, with 6 bases in the middle. The CDR3 is 15 residues long. The CDR3 DNA follows: TGTGCCAGCAGTTACTCTGGCAGTAGCAATCAGCCCCAGCATTTT. It yields the protein CASSYSGSSNQPQHF.

V and J are TRBV7-9 and TRBJ2-1, with D tentatively TRBD1 (5 bases). From germline, CDR1 is SEHNR and CDR2 FQNEAQ (reference sequence). The CDR3 runs 13 residues. The V end lost 0 bases, the J end lost 11 bases, and 11 bases lay between the germline ends. CDR3 bases: TGTGCCAGCAGCTTAGCCTCTGACAGTAAGCAGTTCTTC. It specifies CASSLASDSKQFF.

The chain couples TRBV19 to TRBJ2-3; 7 bases align to TRBD1. CDR1 and CDR2 from the germline V gene are LNHDA and SQIVND (reference sequence). The CDR3 extends over 16 amino acids. Unmatched junction bases numbered 10, after V lost 5 bases and J lost 2 bases. CDR3 sequence: CASSDRLGQTTDTQYF. The CDR3 bases are TGTGCCAGTAGTGATCGGCTGGGACAGACCACAGATACGCAGTATTTT.

The chain joins TRBV7-8 to TRBJ1-6; perhaps TRBD1 as D (6 bases). Germline V gene data show CDR1 as SGHVS and CDR2 as FQNEAQ. This CDR3 has 18 residues. Trimming left V 1 base short and J 5 bases short, with 18 bases between. In DNA, the CDR3 is TGTGCCAGCAGCTTAGGCGGCCAAACAGGGCCCAATAATTCACCCCTCCACTTT. Residues: CASSLGGQTGPNNSPLHF.

This clone was seen a single time. The chain has TRBV5-4 and TRBJ1-5, with D possibly being TRBD1 (6 bases). Trimming took off 7 bases at V and 7 bases at J, with 21 bases between the two ends. Germline V gives CDR1 SGHNT, CDR2 YYREEE (reference sequence). The CDR3 has 15 amino acids. The CDR3 spells CASRDSQGLWQPQHF. CDR3 DNA: TGTGCCAGCCGTGATAGCCAGGGGCTGTGGCAGCCCCAGCATTTT.

The chain employs TRBV5-6 and TRBJ1-4; 7 bases are a match to TRBD1. The germline gives CDR1 SGHDT, CDR2 YYEEEE. Trimming at V came to 4 bases and at J to 4 bases, leaving 4 bases not matched to a gene. The CDR3 consists of 14 residues. CDR3 protein: CASSQGQFNEKLFF. DNA for the CDR3: TGTGCCAGCAGCCAGGGACAGTTTAATGAAAAACTGTTTTTT.

The gene calls are TRBV5-1 and TRBJ2-3, with 14 bases fitting TRBD2. The CDR3 is made up of 19 amino acids. V shed 2 bases, J shed 3 bases, and the junction held 11 bases outside the gene matches. Germline-derived CDR1 and CDR2 are SGHRS and YFSETQ. Written as DNA, the CDR3 is TGCGCCAGCAGCTTAACAATATCCGGGACTAGCGGGGGAACAGATACGCAGTATTTT. Residues: CASSLTISGTSGGTDTQYF.

The chain joins TRBV7-6 to TRBJ2-3, with 10 bases that match TRBD2. The CDR3 spans 17 residues. Germline-derived CDR1 and CDR2 are SGHVS and FNYEAQ. The V segment lost 0 bases and the J segment 4 bases; nucleotides outside the gene matches: 7. The CDR3: CASSLAEGLAGADTQYF. The CDR3 DNA reads TGTGCCAGCAGCTTAGCGGAGGGGCTAGCGGGGGCAGATACGCAGTATTTT.

The V gene is TRBV6-1, the J gene TRBJ1-2, with D perhaps TRBD1 (5 bases). V was clipped by 9 bases and J by 1 base, with 12 bases between them. The CDR3 runs to 13 residues. Looked up from germline, CDR1 is MNHNS and CDR2 is SASEGT. The CDR3 bases are TGTGCCAGTAGACTTGACAGTAACTATGGCTACACCTTC. Translating it yields CASRLDSNYGYTF.

The genes are TRBV7-2 and TRBJ2-1, with D perhaps TRBD2 (6 bases). The CDR3 extends over 15 amino acids. The germline gives CDR1 SGHTA, CDR2 FQGNSA. The V gene lost 1 base and the J gene lost 1 base, with 8 bases spanning the gap. The DNA of the CDR3 is TGTGCCAGCAGCTTAGGCAGCGGGTCCTACAATGAGCAGTTCTTC. Residues: CASSLGSGSYNEQFF.

This rearrangement joins TRBV6-1 to TRBJ2-7, with 10 bases matching TRBD1. The germline V gene has CDR1 MNHNS and CDR2 SASEGT. CDR3 length: 15 amino acids. The J segment lost 2 bases and the V segment lost 6 bases, leaving 7 bases of the junction unmatched. CDR3 DNA: TGTGCCAGCAGGATCCGGGACAGGGGAGCCTACGAGCAGTACTTC. It codes for CASRIRDRGAYEQYF.

About this clone: Other DNA sequences in this sample translate to the same CDR3. This chain links TRBV18 with TRBJ2-5; 8 nucleotides match TRBD2. The V segment lost 6 bases and the J segment 3 bases; nucleotides outside the gene matches: 6. The germline CDR1 and CDR2 sequences are KGHSH and LQKENI. This CDR3 contains 14 residues. DNA for the CDR3: TGTGCCAGCTCGTTAGGACTAGCCAAAGAGACCCAGTACTTC. Protein sequence: CASSLGLAKETQYF.